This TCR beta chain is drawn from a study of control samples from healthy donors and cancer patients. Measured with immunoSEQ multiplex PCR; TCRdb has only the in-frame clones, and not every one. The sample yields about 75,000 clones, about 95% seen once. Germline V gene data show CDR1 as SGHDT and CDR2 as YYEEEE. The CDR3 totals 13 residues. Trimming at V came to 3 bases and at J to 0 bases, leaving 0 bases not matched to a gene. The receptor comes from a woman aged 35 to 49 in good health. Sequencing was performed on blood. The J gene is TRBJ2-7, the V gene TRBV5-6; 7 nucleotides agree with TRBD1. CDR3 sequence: CASSWDSSYEQYF. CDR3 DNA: TGTGCCAGCAGCTGGGACAGCTCCTACGAGCAGTACTTC.